The entry below gives a single TCR beta chain sequence along with its context. Its matching antigen is unknown. The CDR3 sequence is 14 residues long. V was pared by 0 bases and J by 4 bases, with 10 bases between. Looked up from germline, CDR1 is SGHAT and CDR2 is FQNNGV. cDNA molecules, individually, were tagged with unique molecular identifiers. MiXCR, applied by TCRdb to the 5' RACE reads, yields one record per CDR3 protein. The table lists about 83,000 distinct CDR3 sequences, about 10% of them singletons. This sample was taken from a study of early T cells in non-severe SARS-CoV-2 infection. Study-wide background: With bulk RNA from unsorted whole blood as input, sequencing yielded unpaired chains.

Whole-study results and caveats: Matching with VDJdb favored anti-spike CD8 responses (missing private and CD4 specificities).

This specimen consisted of whole blood, obtained at baseline. This chain uses TRBV11-2 with TRBJ2-7, with D tentatively TRBD1 (5 bases). The receptor's source is an adult who was a healthcare worker with PCR-confirmed SARS-CoV-2 infection or an uninfected control (not recorded which). CDR3 protein: CASSLEQGWYEQYF. The CDR3 nucleotides read TGTGCCAGCAGCTTAGAGCAGGGATGGTACGAGCAGTACTTC.